The clone carrying this TCR beta chain has only a few counts. The sample is drawn from a study of blood T cell repertoires in COVID-19. Study-wide background: The United States, Italy and Spain provided the acute and convalescent COVID-19 samples. Sample material is recorded as cDNA or gDNA derived from T cells, B-cell-depleted T cells, or PBMCs.

The CDR3 spans 14 residues. Germline V lookup: CDR1 SGHNT, CDR2 YYREEE (reference sequence). The V and J ends lost 1 base and 1 base respectively, with 8 bases between them. Original processing methods: It was from reference gene primer amplification that nucleated cell counts were estimated. Method: immunoSEQ multiplex PCR; TCRdb's copy keeps in-frame clones and lacks some. V, J and clone size were drawn from that table, and D and trimming were deduced from the DNA. Of more than 95,000 clones detected, around 84% appear once; the ten largest clones hold around 11%. The gene calls are TRBV5-4 and TRBJ1-1; no definite D call. The origin of this receptor is a human donor in a cohort sampled during active COVID-19. Sequenced: peripheral blood. The CDR3 DNA reads as TGTGCCAGCAGCTTGAATGCGGGGAACACTGAAGCTTTCTTT. The encoded protein is CASSLNAGNTEAFF.